The T cell receptor (beta chain) under discussion was sequenced for a study of blood T cell repertoires in COVID-19. Study background: Sites across the United States, Italy and Spain contributed samples from acute and convalescent COVID-19.

This study enrolled people aged about 18 to 90 from around 26 US geographic areas. Cohort assignment relied on participant-reported clinical history. CDR3 size: 15 residues. V lost 7 bases to trimming and J lost 0 bases; unmatched junction nucleotides: 9. Germline CDR1 reads GTSNPN; CDR2 reads SVGIG (reference sequence). In the authors' methods: Amplification of reference gene primers was used by the study to estimate nucleated cell counts. Some clones are missing from TCRdb's copy, which holds only in-frame ones; the method was immunoSEQ multiplex PCR. Clonal size and the V and J genes are those of that table, whereas D and trimming came from the DNA. The sample carries 200,000 to 250,000 clones, around 84% recorded once.

The rearrangement joins TRBV30 to TRBJ1-3, with 7 bases lining up with TRBD1. Sample: PBMCs or T cells enriched from blood (not recorded which). The receptor's source is a woman in her 40s with acute COVID-19. The chain's CDR3 is CASILQGSSGNTIYF. CDR3 DNA sequence: TGTGCCTCCATCCTACAGGGGAGCTCTGGAAACACCATATATTTT.